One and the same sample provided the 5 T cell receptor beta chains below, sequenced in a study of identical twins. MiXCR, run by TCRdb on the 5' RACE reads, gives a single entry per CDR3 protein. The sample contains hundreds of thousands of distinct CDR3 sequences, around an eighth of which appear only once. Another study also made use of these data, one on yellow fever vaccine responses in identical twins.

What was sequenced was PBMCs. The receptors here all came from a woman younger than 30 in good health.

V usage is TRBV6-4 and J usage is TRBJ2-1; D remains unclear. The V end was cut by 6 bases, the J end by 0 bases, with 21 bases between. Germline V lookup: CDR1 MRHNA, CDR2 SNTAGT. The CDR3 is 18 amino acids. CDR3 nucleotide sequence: TGTGCCAGCAGCGCCACACCCCCCCTGGCCGGCTCCTACAATGAGCAGTTCTTC. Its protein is CASSATPPLAGSYNEQFF.

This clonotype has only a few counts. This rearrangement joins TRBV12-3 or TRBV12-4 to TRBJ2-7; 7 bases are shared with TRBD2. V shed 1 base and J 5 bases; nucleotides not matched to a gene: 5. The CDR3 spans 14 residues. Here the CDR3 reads CASSLERDVHEQYF. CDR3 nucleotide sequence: TGTGCCAGCAGTTTAGAGCGGGATGTCCACGAGCAGTACTTC.

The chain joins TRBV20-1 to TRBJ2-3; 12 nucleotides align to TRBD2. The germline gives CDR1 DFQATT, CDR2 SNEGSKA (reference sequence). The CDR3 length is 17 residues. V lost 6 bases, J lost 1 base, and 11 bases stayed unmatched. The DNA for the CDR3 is TGCAGTGCAGGAGGATACGGACTAGCGGGGCGCACAGATACGCAGTATTTT. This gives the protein CSAGGYGLAGRTDTQYF.

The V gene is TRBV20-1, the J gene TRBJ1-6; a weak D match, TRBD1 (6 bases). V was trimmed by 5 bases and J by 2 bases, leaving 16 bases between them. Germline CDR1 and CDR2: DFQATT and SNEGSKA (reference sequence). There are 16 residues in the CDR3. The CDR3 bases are TGCAGTGCTCGGGTTGTGGCAGGGGCCTATAATTCACCCCTCCACTTT. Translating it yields CSARVVAGAYNSPLHF.

CDR3 loop: CAISDRGNTGELFF. CDR3 DNA: TGTGCCATCAGTGACAGGGGCAACACCGGGGAGCTGTTTTTT. V usage is TRBV10-3 and J usage is TRBJ2-2, with a tentative D call TRBD1 (6 bases). Germline CDR1 ENHRY, CDR2 SYGVKD. Trimming removed 3 bases from V and 2 bases from J, with 7 bases in between. CDR3 length: 14 amino acids.